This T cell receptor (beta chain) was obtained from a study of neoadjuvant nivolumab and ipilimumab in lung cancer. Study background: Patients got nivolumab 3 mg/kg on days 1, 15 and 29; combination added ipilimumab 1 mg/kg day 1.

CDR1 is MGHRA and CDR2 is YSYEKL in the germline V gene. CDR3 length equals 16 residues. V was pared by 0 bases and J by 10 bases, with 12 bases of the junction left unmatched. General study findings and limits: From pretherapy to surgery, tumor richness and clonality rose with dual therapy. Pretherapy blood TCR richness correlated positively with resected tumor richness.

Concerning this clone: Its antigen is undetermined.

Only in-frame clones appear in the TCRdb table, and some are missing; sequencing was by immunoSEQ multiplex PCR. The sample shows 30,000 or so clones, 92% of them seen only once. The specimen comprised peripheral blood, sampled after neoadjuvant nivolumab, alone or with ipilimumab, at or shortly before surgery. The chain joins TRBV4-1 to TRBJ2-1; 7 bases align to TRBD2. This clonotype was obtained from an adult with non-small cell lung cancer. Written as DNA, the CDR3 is TGCGCCAGCAGCCAAGATCATGGGGGAGGGCCTCGGGAGCAGTTCTTC. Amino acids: CASSQDHGGGPREQFF.